This section outlines one T cell receptor beta chain sequence together with its context. This entry comes from a study of memory CD4+ T cells and cytomegalovirus serostatus. Single viable CD3+CD4+CD8-CD45RO+ cells were sorted as the memory CD4+ T cells. V shed 4 bases and J 7 bases; nucleotides not matched to a gene: 7. The CDR3 extends over 15 amino acids. CDR1 and CDR2 from the germline V gene are SGHTA and FQGNSA. Clones were sequenced by immunoSEQ multiplex PCR, and TCRdb holds only the in-frame ones, with some missing. The table includes tens of thousands of clones, roughly 76% detected once. The rearrangement joins TRBV7-2 to TRBJ1-2; 12 bases line up with TRBD1. This sequence was found in an adult in good health and CMV-seronegative. The material sequenced was memory CD4+ T cells from blood. The DNA for the CDR3 is TGTGCCAGCAGCTCATCGGGACAGGGGGCAGGTGGCTACACCTTC. Translated, it gives CASSSSGQGAGGYTF.